This TCR beta chain was identified during a study of T cell clonality in common variable immunodeficiency. Whole-study results and caveats: TCRbeta clonality was increased in CVID versus healthy controls. Fewer deletions and N-nucleotide insertions were reportedly seen in common variable immunodeficiency TCR beta sequences.

The V gene lost 1 base and the J gene lost 3 bases, with 10 bases spanning the gap. Looked up from germline, CDR1 is SEHNR and CDR2 is FQNEAQ (reference sequence). This CDR3 has 14 amino acids. Assay: immunoSEQ multiplex PCR; the TCRdb copy retains only in-frame clones and omits some. The sample has tens of thousands of clones, none seen only once. This clone came up a few times. Its antigen is not known. Read coverage stops 3 residues before the CDR3 terminus; the germline J gene supplies the remainder. Sequencing used peripheral blood mononuclear cells. This sequence was found in a human donor with common variable immunodeficiency. The J gene is TRBJ2-7, the V gene TRBV7-9; D ambiguous. The CDR3 region is CASSLEQELYEQYF. The sequenced CDR3 bases are TGTGCCAGCAGCTTAGAGCAGGAACTCTACGAG.